These 8 T cell receptor beta chains share one sample of origin, sequenced in a study of blood T cell repertoires in COVID-19. The repertoire was sequenced with immunoSEQ multiplex PCR; TCRdb's copy has only in-frame clones and lacks some. The sample yields around 200,000 clones, roughly 80% seen once. The specimen sequenced was peripheral blood. The receptors here all came from a human donor in a cohort sampled during active COVID-19.

This clone was detected only once. V is TRBV3-1 (or the pseudogene TRBV3-2) and J is TRBJ2-4, with D possibly being TRBD2 (6 bases). Germline V CDR1 and CDR2: LGHDT, YNNKEL (reference sequence). V was cut by 4 bases and J by 3 bases, with 10 bases left in between. This CDR3 spans 14 amino acids. CDR3 nucleotides: TGTGCCAGCAGCCCCGGGGGTCTCAAAAACATTCAGTACTTC. It is translated as CASSPGGLKNIQYF.

This clone has only a few counts. The genes are TRBV5-1 and TRBJ2-7, with D perhaps TRBD2 (6 bases). The V end lost 0 bases, the J end lost 1 base, and 11 bases lay between the germline ends. CDR1 is SGHRS, CDR2 YFSETQ, per germline. The CDR3 extends over 15 amino acids. In DNA, the CDR3 is TGCGCCAGCAGCTTGGTGGAGGGGAGATCCTACGAGCAGTACTTC. As protein: CASSLVEGRSYEQYF.

The chain joins TRBV5-1 to TRBJ2-3; tentative D call: TRBD1 (5 bases). Germline values: CDR1 SGHRS, CDR2 YFSETQ. The CDR3 totals 11 residues. The V end was cut by 3 bases, the J end by 6 bases, with 5 bases between. In DNA form, the CDR3 reads TGCGCCAGCAGCTACAGGGATACGCAGTATTTT. It codes for CASSYRDTQYF. The full variable domain, rest sourced from reference TRBV5-1 and TRBJ2-3, is KAGVTQTPRYLIKTRGQQVTLSCSPISGHRSVSWYQQTPGQGLQFLFEYFSETQRNKGNFPGRFSGRQFSNSRSEMNVSTLELGDSALYLCASSYRDTQYFGPGTRLTVL.

This CDR3 reads CASNAAGSYGYTF. CDR3 nucleotides: TGCGCCAGCAATGCGGCGGGCTCTTATGGCTACACCTTC. The chain uses TRBV5-1 and TRBJ1-2, with D unresolved. The V gene's germline CDR1 is SGHRS and CDR2 YFSETQ. The CDR3 contains 13 residues. V gave up 6 bases and J gave up 5 bases, with 14 bases separating them.

This rearrangement joins TRBV7-3 to TRBJ2-1, with D perhaps TRBD1 (6 bases). The V end lost 1 base, the J end lost 5 bases, and 9 bases lay between the germline ends. The CDR3 has 14 residues. Germline values: CDR1 SGHTA, CDR2 FQGTGA. The CDR3 region has the DNA TGTGCCAGCAGCTTAATGGGGGACAACAATGAGCAGTTCTTC. This sequence encodes CASSLMGDNNEQFF.

The chain employs TRBV4-1 and TRBJ2-7; D ambiguous. V was cut by 0 bases and J by 2 bases, with 11 bases left in between. Germline V lookup: CDR1 MGHRA, CDR2 YSYEKL. This CDR3 region has 15 residues. In DNA form, the CDR3 reads TGCGCCAGCAGCCAAGATTGGCAGGAACCCTACGAGCAGTACTTC. Its translation is CASSQDWQEPYEQYF.

The chain uses TRBV12-5 and TRBJ1-1, with TRBD1 as a possible D gene (6 bases). Trimming left V 4 bases short and J 1 base short, with 10 bases between. This CDR3 is built from 14 residues. Germline CDR1 reads LGHNT; CDR2 reads FRNRAP. The CDR3, as DNA: TGTGCTAGTGGTTCACAGGGAACGAACACTGAAGCTTTCTTT. This gives the protein CASGSQGTNTEAFF.

The rearrangement joins TRBV7-3 to TRBJ2-3; tentative D call: TRBD2 (6 bases). CDR1 SGHTA and CDR2 FQGTGA come from the germline V gene. This CDR3 spans 15 amino acids. Between the trimmed V and J ends, which lost 1 base and 3 bases, there was a span of 11 bases. CDR3 sequence reads: CASSLNPGGTDTQYF. In DNA form, the CDR3 reads TGTGCCAGCAGCTTAAATCCCGGGGGAACAGATACGCAGTATTTT.